This TCR beta chain was observed in a study of PD-1 blockade in classical Hodgkin lymphoma. Study-level findings and limits: Nothing has yet pinned down what causes the repertoire differences, possibly disease activity or prior therapy. The authors excluded patients who started nivolumab under 1 year after ASCT. By C4D1, diversity of CD4+ TCRs had risen significantly, whereas that of CD8+ TCRs had not.

Every one of the patients relapsed after autologous stem cell transplantation (brentuximab vedotin exposure was variable). Isolated CD8+ T cells were derived from thawed PBMCs through magnetic negative selection. Generated by immunoSEQ multiplex PCR, the TCRdb table keeps only in-frame clones and is missing some. The sample comprises thousands of clones, 45% to 65% of which are singletons, and 13% to 15% rests with the top ten. In germline, CDR1 is SEHNR, CDR2 FQNEAQ (reference sequence). V lost 4 bases, J lost 2 bases, and 4 bases stayed unmatched. The CDR3 length is 14 residues. With respect to this clone: Its antigen is as yet unknown.

This receptor was taken from a human donor with classical Hodgkin lymphoma. The sample in question was CD8+ T cells from blood, obtained at baseline. The rearrangement links TRBV7-9 to TRBJ2-7; 8 nucleotides agree with TRBD1. The CDR3 is CASSSRDRTYEQYF. In DNA, the CDR3 is TGTGCCAGCAGCTCTAGGGACAGGACCTACGAGCAGTACTTC.